These 9 T cell receptor beta chains share one sample of origin, sequenced in a study of identical twins. One entry per CDR3 protein results from TCRdb running MiXCR on the 5' RACE reads. Among 1.5 million or so distinct CDR3 sequences listed, roughly 35% were seen once. The material sequenced was cord blood. The receptor source for this set is a newborn girl in good health.

The rearrangement uses TRBV24-1 and TRBJ2-5; 13 positions match TRBD2. The CDR3 spans 16 residues. Per the germline V gene, CDR1 is KGHDR and CDR2 is SFDVKD. V dropped 3 bases and J dropped 3; count of bases not matched to a gene: 3. The CDR3 DNA is TGTGCCACCAGTGATGGGGGACTAGCGGGAAAAGAGACCCAGTACTTC. Its translation is CATSDGGLAGKETQYF.

The J gene is TRBJ2-1, the V gene TRBV19; D ambiguous. The CDR3 is 13 amino acids. Germline V lookup: CDR1 LNHDA, CDR2 SQIVND (reference sequence). Deletions cut 3 bases from V and 4 bases from J, with 7 bases between. The CDR3 loop reads CASSMSRYNEQFF. Here the CDR3 DNA reads TGTGCCAGTAGTATGTCGCGGTACAATGAGCAGTTCTTC.

This clonotype occurred many times. The CDR3 nucleotides are TGTGCCAGCAGTTACGGCACAGGGGGCTACACCTTC. The encoded protein is CASSYGTGGYTF. This chain joins TRBV6-6 and TRBJ1-2; D is possibly TRBD1 (6 bases). Deletions cut 2 bases from V and 8 bases from J, with 9 bases between. The CDR3 extends over 12 amino acids. CDR1 is MNHNY, CDR2 SVGAGI, per germline (reference sequence).

This clonotype has only one observation. The chain employs TRBV14 and TRBJ2-7, with D hard to call. CDR1 SGHDN and CDR2 FVKESK come from the germline V gene. The CDR3 contains 16 residues. V lost 1 base and J 7 bases, leaving 20 bases between the germline ends. CDR3 nucleotides: TGTGCCAGCAGCCAAGGTTCTCGCGACATGAACAATGAGCAGTACTTC. Amino acids: CASSQGSRDMNNEQYF.

On this clonotype itself: One end of the junction is discordant with germline, which a read error may explain. This chain uses TRBV29-1 with TRBJ2-1; D is perhaps TRBD1 (5 bases). The germline V gene encodes CDR1 SQVTM and CDR2 ANQGSEA. The CDR3 runs 11 residues. CDR3 DNA sequence: TGCAGCGTGGAAGGGGCGAATGAGCAGTTCTTC. Protein: CSVEGANEQFF.

This clonotype was recorded a few times. The V gene is TRBV7-9, the J gene TRBJ1-2; D is uncertain. The germline V gene encodes CDR1 SEHNR and CDR2 FQNEAQ (reference sequence). Trimming took 5 bases from V and 4 from J, leaving 14 bases between them. The CDR3 sequence is 14 residues long. The CDR3 region has the DNA TGTGCCAGCAGCCCCCGCCCCTGGGGCTATGGCTACACCTTC. It codes for CASSPRPWGYGYTF.

This clonotype was counted only a few times. The chain is built from TRBV5-1 and TRBJ2-3, with TRBD2 matching 14 bases. In germline, CDR1 is SGHRS, CDR2 YFSETQ. V was pared by 3 bases and J by 1 base, with 7 bases of the junction left unmatched. This CDR3 comprises 18 residues. The chain's CDR3 is CASSSRLAGGHRTDTQYF. Here the CDR3 DNA reads TGCGCCAGCAGCTCCCGACTAGCGGGAGGGCATCGCACAGATACGCAGTATTTT. The whole variable domain, filled in from reference TRBV5-1 and TRBJ2-3, reads KAGVTQTPRYLIKTRGQQVTLSCSPISGHRSVSWYQQTPGQGLQFLFEYFSETQRNKGNFPGRFSGRQFSNSRSEMNVSTLELGDSALYLCASSSRLAGGHRTDTQYFGPGTRLTVL.

This clonotype was counted a single time. V usage is TRBV4-2 and J usage is TRBJ2-3; 7 nucleotides align to TRBD2. Germline loops: CDR1 LGHNA, CDR2 YNFKEQ. V trimming: 0 bases; J trimming: 3 bases; junction bases outside the gene matches: 6. This CDR3 contains 16 residues. CDR3 sequence: CASSQDYGGGTDTQYF. The CDR3 DNA reads TGTGCCAGCAGCCAAGATTATGGCGGGGGTACAGATACGCAGTATTTT.

This clonotype turned up a few times. CDR3 sequence reads: CASSVRQTEPDTQYF. DNA of the CDR3: TGTGCCAGCAGCGTGAGACAAACAGAACCAGATACGCAGTATTTT. V and J are TRBV9 and TRBJ2-3; D is uncertain. CDR1 is SGDLS and CDR2 is YYNGEE in the germline V gene. Trimming took off 2 bases at V and 4 bases at J, with 14 bases between the two ends. This CDR3 is 15 amino acids long.